This T cell receptor beta chain is drawn from a study of CD8 T cells in ankylosing spondylitis. Study results and limitations: Blood of patients with ankylosing spondylitis appeared to be characterized by a TCR beta motif of 8 or 9 highly homologous variants.

This clonotype was counted many times. What it binds is not known. There are 17 residues in the CDR3. V was cut by 4 bases and J by 0 bases, with 13 bases left in between. Germline CDR1 reads SEHNR; CDR2 reads FQNEAQ (reference sequence). Making the TCR beta libraries involved quantitative 5'-RACE with molecular barcodes. TCRdb re-derived calls from the 5' RACE reads in MiXCR, one entry per CDR3 protein. There are roughly 490,000 distinct CDR3 sequences in the sample; over 4% occur only once, and around 3.4% lies in the top ten. Sequenced sample: blood, either unsorted or a sorted T cell fraction (not recorded which). V is TRBV7-9 and J is TRBJ1-6; D gene unclear. The clonotype was recovered from a male donor with ankylosing spondylitis. The CDR3 coding sequence is TGTGCCAGCAGCTCCGAATGGGAGAGCTCCTATAATTCACCCCTCCACTTT. It translates to CASSSEWESSYNSPLHF.